This section outlines one TCR beta chain sequence together with its context. Its cognate antigen has yet to be identified. No much larger clonotype is one base removed from it; base qualities were not supplied. This record belongs to a study of immune evolution from preneoplasia to lung adenocarcinoma (dated by TCRdb to the early 2020s). Turning to the overall study: HLA loss of heterozygosity was observed in approximately 7%, 15% and 30% of AIS, MIA and ADC lesions, respectively, and was not observed in any AAH lesions. The study combined immune gene expression, TCR sequencing and multiplex immunofluorescence to profile immune contexture across lung adenocarcinoma precursors and invasive adenocarcinoma. Resected precursor lesions (AAH, AIS, MIA) and invasive adenocarcinomas were each compared against paired morphologically normal lung tissue. The sample size was set by how many specimens were available, not by a prior power calculation. Whole exome sequencing and methylation data from the same cohort of nodules were integrated with the immune data. The overall cohort was made up of 53 patients with pulmonary nodules who had surgical resection. TCR sequencing data were obtained from around 51 patients. It was reported in the study that 105 samples were used for TCR sequencing. POLYSOLVER was used to infer Class I HLA alleles from exome data, and LOHHLA was used to detect allele-specific HLA loss. The full study reports these points: Findings were based on association rather than direct causation; larger cohorts with long-term follow-up and longitudinal biopsies were deemed needed. KRAS-mutant nodules showed the highest T cell clonality compared with EGFR-mutant or double wild-type lesions. Clonality was highest in normal lung, while later-stage lesions appeared to show lower clonality but higher T cell density and diversity. The highest top T cell clone frequencies were observed in normal lung, and a progressive decrease in top T cell clone frequencies appeared to occur from AAH through AIS, MIA and invasive adenocarcinoma. Because all patients came from Japan and China, whether the findings apply to Western populations was uncertain.

The immunoSEQ hsTCRbeta Kit was used to sequence TCR beta CDR3 regions from DNA. Regarding the original processing steps: The ImmunoSEQ Analyzer was used to analyse the TCR sequencing data. T cell clonality was defined as 1 minus Pielou's evenness, calculated on productive rearrangements. T cell diversity was measured with the inverse Simpson index on productive templates. T cell density was defined as TCR beta template counts normalized to usable DNA, with usable DNA estimated by amplification and sequencing of housekeeping genes. TCR metrics were compared across histologic stages using two-sided Kruskal-Wallis tests. TCRdb limited this immuneACCESS table to in-frame rearrangements with V and J called. A share of clones is missing; checked studies link under half to unresolved V genes, and the rest is unexplained. D and trimming come from the DNA, and the V and J calls and clone size come from that table. This sample lists 8,000 or so clones; roughly four fifths were detected once. The ten largest clones add up to roughly 3% of the sample.

Resection was performed on patients in Japan or China between the mid-2010s and the late 2010s. Histologic diagnosis of each case was confirmed independently by two lung cancer pathologists on H&E slides. For nucleic acid extraction, premalignant or tumor cells were enriched by macro-dissection following pathologic assessment. FFPE tissue was used for DNA isolation with the AllPrep DNA/RNA FFPE Kit. Its CDR3 holds 14 amino acids, cysteine through phenylalanine. The CDR3 DNA has 42 bases and is translated from base 1. The germline V gene gives CDR1 as SQVTM and CDR2 as ANQGSEA. V is pruned by 5 bases and J by 9 bases, leaving 12 bases of the junction without a gene match.

The receptor was derived from a person between 70 and 80 years old with lung adenocarcinoma. The sample comprised FFPE minimally invasive lung adenocarcinoma tissue. The cell subset or site label, as the study defines it: micro-invasive lung adenocarcinoma (MIA). Recombination connected TRBV29-1 to TRBJ2-1, with 8 bases aligning to TRBD2. The DNA reads as follows: TGCAGCGTTTCTGGACTAGCCTCACGAGGTGAGCAGTTCTTC. It specifies CSVSGLASRGEQFF.